This T cell receptor beta chain was profiled in a study of T cells in Graves' hyperthyroidism and ophthalmopathy. This clonotype was counted at least ten times. The diagnoses drew upon clinical symptoms, serum thyroxine and TRAb, thyroid ultrasound and orbital computed tomography. Per germline, CDR1 SNHLY and CDR2 FYNNEI. The CDR3 is 15 amino acids. V lost 5 bases to trimming and J lost 13 bases, with 21 bases between them. RNA transcripts served as the template for amplifying TCR beta CDR3 regions. TCR CDR3 underwent first-round RT-PCR with the HTBI primer set. One entry per CDR3 protein, called by TCRdb with MiXCR from the multiplex PCR reads. Among roughly 700,000 distinct CDR3 sequences listed, roughly 32% were seen once.

This chain joins TRBV2 and TRBJ1-6, with D possibly TRBD1 on 6 matching bases. The receptor comes from a woman in her forties with Graves' hyperthyroidism. Input material: blood. For the CDR3, the DNA is TGTGCCAGCAGTAAGAATCACCGGGACATTAACCCCCTCCACTTT. Translation gives CASSKNHRDINPLHF.